A selection of T cell receptor beta chains follows, all from one sample in a study of patients and donors after allogeneic stem cell transplantation. One entry per CDR3 protein results from TCRdb running MiXCR on the RT-PCR reads. The sample shows 150,000 or so distinct CDR3 sequences, 24% of them seen only once. The sample taken for sequencing was blood, either unsorted or a sorted T cell fraction (not recorded which). These receptors were collected from a human donor who was either an allogeneic HSCT recipient or a stem cell or donor lymphocyte infusion donor (not recorded which). It is not recorded whose cells these are; they may come from a transplant donor. Each CDR3 is given with its conserved first and last residue. The D gene is left open where the match is weak. Rows may omit the clone size; those that give it use once, few, many or a size class.

cdr3_length clone_size j_call d_call v_call cdr3_nt cdr3_aa
15 few TRBJ2-2 - TRBV7-7 TGTGCCAGCAGCTTAACCGAAGGGGCCACCGGGGAGCTGTTTTTT CASSLTEGATGELFF
15 - TRBJ2-1 TRBD2 TRBV29-1 TGCAGCGTTGATCAGACTAGCGGGAGGGCAAATGAGCAGTTCTTC CSVDQTSGRANEQFF
15 - TRBJ2-5 - TRBV24-1 TGTGCCACCAGTGGATTTCCGGGAACAGGGGAGACCCAGTACTTC CATSGFPGTGETQYF
17 - TRBJ2-1 - TRBV6-1 TGTGCCAGCAGTTACCTATGGGGGGAACAAAACTACAATGAGCAGTTCTTC CASSYLWGEQNYNEQFF
15 few TRBJ2-7 - TRBV12-3/TRBV12-4 TGTGCCAGCAGTTTGGGGGACCTAGGTCCCTACGAGCAGTACTTC CASSLGDLGPYEQYF
15 - TRBJ1-6 TRBD1 TRBV20-1 TGCAGTGCAGCGGGACAGGGTTTGGAAGCTTCACCCCTCCACTTT CSAAGQGLEASPLHF
12 - TRBJ2-1 - TRBV20-1 TGCAGTGCTAGCAAAGTTGACAATGAGCAGTTCTTC CSASKVDNEQFF
14 - TRBJ2-7 - TRBV29-1 TGCAGCGTTGAGATATCGGCAGCCTCCTACGAGCAGTACTTC CSVEISAASYEQYF
15 - TRBJ2-3 - TRBV19 TGTGCCAGTAGTTCCCCCAGAAGGCGCACAGATACGCAGTATTTT CASSSPRRRTDTQYF
18 few TRBJ1-2 - TRBV12-3/TRBV12-4 TGTGCCAGCAGCTTGTATCTCAGGGGAATCCGACCCGACTATGGCTACACCTTC CASSLYLRGIRPDYGYTF
16 - TRBJ1-3 - TRBV15 TGTGCCACCAGCAGAGATTGGGACAACTCTGGAAACACCATATATTTT CATSRDWDNSGNTIYF
17 few TRBJ1-5 - TRBV12-3/TRBV12-4 TGTGCCAGCAGTCAGGGCCAGGGGAACTCCGGCAATCAGCCCCAGCATTTT CASSQGQGNSGNQPQHF
15 few TRBJ1-6 TRBD1 TRBV6-1 TGTGCCAGCAGTCAAGACAGGGTAGGAAATTCACCCCTCCACTTT CASSQDRVGNSPLHF
18 - TRBJ2-1 - TRBV4-1 TGCGCCAGCAGCCACCAACGGAACTACAGGGACTCCTACAATGAGCAGTTCTTC CASSHQRNYRDSYNEQFF
13 few TRBJ1-1 - TRBV12-3/TRBV12-4 TGTGCCAGCAGTTTAGAGGGGGACACTGAAGCTTTCTTT CASSLEGDTEAFF
15 - TRBJ2-3 - TRBV27 TGTGCCAGCAGTTTACGAGGGGGATTCACAGATACGCAGTATTTT CASSLRGGFTDTQYF
13 - TRBJ1-1 TRBD1 TRBV12-3/TRBV12-4 TGTGCCAGCAGCCATACAGGGGTCACTGAAGCTTTCTTT CASSHTGVTEAFF
12 many TRBJ1-1 - TRBV20-1 TGCAGTGCTTTCAGATCGAACACTGAAGCTTTCTTT CSAFRSNTEAFF
13 - TRBJ1-5 - TRBV29-1 TGCAGCGTTCTCCCCAGGGTTGGACAGCCCCAGCATTTT CSVLPRVGQPQHF
13 many TRBJ1-5 - TRBV7-3 TGCGCCAGCAGCTTGAACAGCAATCAGCCCCAGCATTTT CASSLNSNQPQHF
17 few TRBJ2-2 TRBD2 TRBV6-2/TRBV6-3 TGTGCCAGCAGTTACGTTCTGGCTAGCGGCTACACCGGGGAGCTGTTTTTT CASSYVLASGYTGELFF
14 - TRBJ1-1 - TRBV7-9 TGTGCCAGCAGTTTCCCAGACAGGAACACTGAAGCTTTCTTT CASSFPDRNTEAFF
15 - TRBJ2-4 - TRBV12-3/TRBV12-4 TGTGCCAGCAGTTTAGGCCAGGCCTCACAAAACATTCAGTACTTC CASSLGQASQNIQYF
16 few TRBJ2-5 TRBD2 TRBV7-2 TGTGCCAGCAGCCCCTCTAGCGGGAATTATCAAGAGACCCAGTACTTC CASSPSSGNYQETQYF
13 once TRBJ2-1 - TRBV29-1 TGCAGCACAGAGATCCGGGACCTCCCTCGGCAGTTCTTC CSTEIRDLPRQFF
15 - TRBJ2-7 TRBD2 TRBV7-3 TGTGCCAGCAGCTTATGGTCGGGGGGGACCTACGAGCAGTACTTC CASSLWSGGTYEQYF
18 - TRBJ1-5 - TRBV21-1 TGTGCCAGCAGCAAAGCACCCCCAGGGACAGGGGGAAATCAGCCCCAGCATTTT CASSKAPPGTGGNQPQHF
16 - TRBJ1-1 - TRBV6-5 TGTGCCAGCAGTTACCATCCGGGACCCAAGAACACTGAAGCTTTCTTT CASSYHPGPKNTEAFF
16 - TRBJ1-5 - TRBV5-1 TGCGCCAGCAGCCCGGGATTGGGGTATAGCAATCAGCCCCAGCATTTT CASSPGLGYSNQPQHF
14 - TRBJ1-4 - TRBV7-2 TGTGCCAGCAGCCATACAGGGTTCTTGGAAAAACTGTTTTTT CASSHTGFLEKLFF
16 - TRBJ1-2 - TRBV20-1 TGCAGTGCCGCCCGTTTCCCCCCAATATCTAACTATGGCTACACCTTC CSAARFPPISNYGYTF
14 few TRBJ1-1 - TRBV12-3/TRBV12-4 TGTGCCAGCACCAACCCGCGGGTGAACACTGAAGCTTTCTTT CASTNPRVNTEAFF
16 few TRBJ2-7 - TRBV6-1 TGTGCCAGCAGTGATCAGCAGGGTAAAGCCCGCTACGAGCAGTACTTC CASSDQQGKARYEQYF
16 - TRBJ2-5 TRBD2 TRBV12-3/TRBV12-4 TGTGCCAGCAGTTTTGGACTAGCGGGTGCCGGGGAGACCCAGTACTTC CASSFGLAGAGETQYF
14 - TRBJ2-3 - TRBV13 TGTGCCAGCAGCGGTGTTCTTGGCACAGATACGCAGTATTTT CASSGVLGTDTQYF
13 few TRBJ1-1 - TRBV29-1 TGCAGCGTCGCTGGGGACGGAAACACTGAAGCTTTCTTT CSVAGDGNTEAFF
13 - TRBJ2-7 TRBD2 TRBV27 TGTGCCAGCAGTTTGCAGCGGGGCTACGAGCAGTACTTC CASSLQRGYEQYF
15 - TRBJ1-2 - TRBV5-1 TGCGCCAGCAGCTTGCGGGCTGGTGCTAACTATGGCTACACCTTC CASSLRAGANYGYTF
18 - TRBJ1-3 - TRBV12-3/TRBV12-4 TGTGCCAGCAGTCAACCAGGTCTTCTAAGCCTCTTTGGAAACACCATATATTTT CASSQPGLLSLFGNTIYF
13 once TRBJ1-1 - TRBV2 TGTGCCAGCAGTGAATGGGGGCACGCTGAAGCTTCCTTT CASSEWGHAEASF
14 - TRBJ1-3 - TRBV5-1 TGCGCCAGCAGCCCGGGTGCGTCCGGAAACACCATATATTTT CASSPGASGNTIYF
16 - TRBJ1-4 TRBD1 TRBV3-1 TGTGCCAGCAGCCAGATTTCAACAGGGGGAGATGAAAAACTGTTTTTT CASSQISTGGDEKLFF
14 - TRBJ2-2 - TRBV9 TGTGCCAGCAGCCTAACAGGCCTCACCGGGGAGCTGTTTTTT CASSLTGLTGELFF
14 - TRBJ2-7 TRBD1 TRBV25-1 TGTGCCAGCAGTAGGGACAGCGGAATATACGAGCAGTACTTC CASSRDSGIYEQYF
15 few TRBJ2-7 - TRBV4-1 TGCGCCAGCAGCCAAGCCATTCTTGGTCCCTACGAGCAGTACTTC CASSQAILGPYEQYF
15 - TRBJ1-1 - TRBV5-5 TGTGCCAGCAGCTTGGGATCTTTCGGGGGCACTGAAGCTTTCTTT CASSLGSFGGTEAFF
14 - TRBJ1-1 - TRBV3-1 TGTGCCAGCAGCCAAGGATGGGGGAACACTGAAGCTTTCTTT CASSQGWGNTEAFF
15 - TRBJ1-1 - TRBV20-1 TGCAGTGCTAGAGTCGAAGGGACCTCGAACACTGAAGCTTTCTTT CSARVEGTSNTEAFF
11 many TRBJ1-1 - TRBV5-6 TGTGCCAGCAGCGTCGACACTGAAGCTTTCTTT CASSVDTEAFF
12 - TRBJ2-3 - TRBV23-1 TGCGCCAGCAGCCGGACGGGGGCCTCGCAGTATTTT CASSRTGASQYF
14 - TRBJ2-1 - TRBV10-3 TGTGCCATCAGTGAGTCTATGGAGGGCGATGAGCAGTTCTTC CAISESMEGDEQFF